This entry describes one T cell receptor beta chain. No antigen is known for it. No much larger clone is present one base from it, and per-base qualities are unavailable. TCRbeta CDR3 regions were amplified from genomic DNA by means of the immunoSEQ Assay, a bias-controlled multiplex PCR. Concerning the study's data processing: The number of nucleated cells in each sample was estimated from the amplification of reference gene primers within the assay. Sequence reads were collapsed and filtered to measure the absolute abundance of every unique TCRbeta CDR3 rearrangement. For each sample, productive Simpson clonality was calculated by taking the square root of Simpson's diversity index across productive rearrangements. Drawn from immuneACCESS, this table holds only the in-frame rearrangements with V and J called that TCRdb kept. Clones are partly lost; checked studies trace under half to an unresolved V gene and leave the rest unexplained. The DNA gave D and trimming, while V, J and clone size come from that table. For this sample the table gives roughly 180,000 clones, of which more than 80% were detected only once. The ten largest clonotypes hold 6.5% to 9% of the sample.

The germline V gene (reference sequence) provides CDR1 SGHNT and CDR2 YYREEE. From its cysteine to its phenylalanine, the CDR3 spans 13 amino acids. The only DNA kept is the CDR3, 39 bases in frame from the first base. V sheds 4 bases and J sheds 8 bases, leaving 12 bases between their ends. Each collaborating institution followed its own protocols to collect whole blood in K2EDTA tubes. For TCRbeta analysis, collaborator samples were shipped as frozen whole blood, as isolated PBMCs, or as DNA extracted from either sample type. The data originate from a study of blood T cell repertoires in COVID-19 (TCRdb year 2020). With respect to the entire study: Samples from collaborators originated in the United States, Italy and Spain and spanned both the acute and convalescent phases of COVID-19. Where available, HLA class I and class II types were obtained from metadata supplied by the sample provider rather than from assay-based typing. The dataset comprised deeply sampled blood TCRbeta repertoires from subjects exposed to, actively infected with, or recovered from COVID-19. Samples were obtained from the ongoing ImmuneRACE study (first 160 participants) and from 1,254 subjects provided by 6 global collaborators. The prospective study material was composed of cDNA or gDNA derived from T cells, B-cell-depleted T cells, or PBMCs. The repertoires were released in a freely available public database meant as a resource for research on the immune response to SARS-CoV-2. The sample metadata nearly always contained a de-identified subject ID, COVID-19 status, age in years and sex.

Study-wide findings and limitations: How much clinical and demographic metadata was included differed by source and by participant, and the metadata was provided uncurated.

Sequencing was performed on peripheral blood. The sequence joins TRBV5-4 to TRBJ2-2; a weak D assignment points to TRBD2 (5 bases agree). This clonotype originated in a woman aged 55-75 years with acute or convalescent COVID-19. The nucleotide sequence reads TGTGCCAGCAGCCCCCGGGATCCGGGGGAGCTGTTTTTT. This sequence encodes CASSPRDPGELFF.